These T cell receptor beta chains were read from a single sample in a study of cytomegalovirus exposure and HLA in healthy donors. Clones were sequenced by immunoSEQ multiplex PCR, and TCRdb holds only the in-frame ones, with some missing. The sample has around 180,000 clones, 85% seen once. The sequenced sample was PBMCs. Source of these receptors: a boy younger than 10 in good health and CMV-seronegative. Each CDR3 is given with its conserved first and last residue. D genes are given only for firm matches. For some rows the clone size is stated as once, few or many, or as a class when expanded; others skip it.

>TRBV30|NA|TRBJ2-7|TRBD2
CAWSLRETSEQYF
TGTGCCTGGTCTTTGCGGGAGACCAGCGAGCAGTACTTC
>TRBV27|NA|TRBJ1-2|NA
CASRSQVYYGYTF
TGTGCCAGCCGGTCCCAAGTGTACTATGGCTACACCTTC
>TRBV28|NA|TRBJ1-1|NA
CASSPQGSGDTEAFF
TGTGCCAGCAGTCCCCAGGGGTCAGGAGACACTGAAGCTTTCTTT
>TRBV29-1|once|TRBJ2-3|TRBD2
CSGRTSGGKADTQYF
TGCAGCGGGCGGACTAGCGGTGGCAAAGCGGATACGCAGTATTTT
>TRBV19|NA|TRBJ1-5|NA
CASSDNRYNQPQHF
TGCGCCAGTAGTGATAACAGGTACAATCAGCCCCAGCATTTT
>TRBV28|NA|TRBJ2-7|TRBD1
CASSPPGQATYEQYF
TGTGCCAGCAGTCCTCCGGGACAGGCTACCTACGAGCAGTACTTC
>TRBV5-5|NA|TRBJ1-3|NA
CASSLVQRITGNTIYF
TGTGCCAGCAGCTTAGTACAGCGGATAACTGGAAACACCATATATTTT
>TRBV7-6|NA|TRBJ2-3|TRBD2
CASSSLGGGDTQYF
TGTGCCAGCAGCTCACTCGGGGGGGGAGATACGCAGTATTTT
>TRBV2|NA|TRBJ2-1|NA
CASSVEYNEQFF
TGTGCCAGCAGTGTAGAATACAATGAGCAGTTCTTC
>TRBV2|NA|TRBJ1-6|NA
CASSDYGANSPLHF
TGTGCCAGCAGTGACTATGGGGCCAATTCACCCCTCCACTTT
>TRBV2|NA|TRBJ2-6|NA
CASGGRVANVLTF
TGTGCCAGCGGGGGCAGGGTAGCCAACGTCCTGACTTTC
>TRBV7-8|NA|TRBJ1-5|NA
CASSLVADSNQPQHF
TGTGCCAGCAGCTTAGTGGCTGACTCCAATCAGCCCCAGCATTTT
>TRBV5-8|NA|TRBJ2-3|TRBD2
CASSLAGGPTDTQYF
TGTGCCAGCAGCTTAGCGGGGGGTCCCACAGATACGCAGTATTTT
>TRBV5-1|NA|TRBJ2-7|TRBD2
CASSRTGTSFHEQYF
TGCGCCAGCAGCCGTACCGGGACTAGCTTCCACGAGCAGTACTTC
>TRBV6-1|NA|TRBJ2-1|NA
CASSDPGTEQFF
TGTGCCAGCAGTGATCCGGGTACTGAGCAGTTCTTC
>TRBV6-1|NA|TRBJ1-2|NA
CASSERLFGSHYGYTF
TGTGCCAGCAGTGAGAGGCTCTTCGGCAGTCACTATGGCTACACCTTC
>TRBV5-1|few|TRBJ1-4|NA
CASSLKAGGVIEKLFF
TGCGCCAGCAGCTTGAAGGCGGGCGGCGTCATTGAAAAACTGTTTTTT
>TRBV29-1|NA|TRBJ1-1|TRBD1
CSLRQGSTMNTEAFF
TGCAGCCTCCGACAGGGCAGCACTATGAACACTGAAGCTTTCTTT
>TRBV28|NA|TRBJ2-1|TRBD2
CASSLSKGLAGGPGDEQFF
TGTGCCAGCAGTTTATCTAAGGGACTAGCGGGAGGGCCAGGGGATGAGCAGTTCTTC
>TRBV15|NA|TRBJ2-3|TRBD2
CATSREYTSGGAADTQYF
TGTGCCACCAGCAGAGAATATACTAGCGGGGGGGCTGCAGATACGCAGTATTTT
>TRBV6-6|once|TRBJ2-5|NA
CASSGGRGPIEETQYF
TGTGCCAGCAGCGGTGGGCGGGGCCCAATTGAGGAGACCCAGTACTTC
>TRBV5-1|once|TRBJ2-3|TRBD2
CASSLLTGTSGRGTQYF
TGCGCCAGCAGCCTGTTGACCGGGACTAGCGGGAGAGGTACGCAGTATTTT
>TRBV15|few|TRBJ1-5|TRBD1
CATSRVDRAQPQHF
TGTGCCACCAGCAGAGTCGACAGGGCTCAGCCCCAGCATTTT
>TRBV11-2|few|TRBJ2-5|TRBD1
CASSPGTGGNVTQYF
TGTGCCAGCAGCCCCGGGACAGGGGGCAACGTGACCCAGTACTTC
>TRBV5-4|NA|TRBJ2-3|TRBD1
CASSIGQGIHTDTQYF
TGTGCCAGCAGCATCGGACAGGGGATTCATACAGATACGCAGTATTTT
>TRBV6-4|few|TRBJ2-2|NA
CASSRGQDTGELFF
TGTGCCAGCAGCCGGGGACAAGACACCGGGGAGCTGTTTTTT
>TRBV5-1|NA|TRBJ2-3|NA
CASSLGREDTQYF
TGCGCCAGCAGCTTGGGGAGGGAAGATACGCAGTATTTT